This T cell receptor (beta chain) was sequenced for a study of blood T cell repertoires in COVID-19. Turning to the study itself: The samples span acute and convalescent COVID-19 from the United States, Italy and Spain.

Germline trimming cut 3 bases from V and 10 bases from J; bases unmatched to any gene: 8. The CDR3 spans 14 residues. Germline values: CDR1 SNHLY, CDR2 FYNNEI. In the original analysis: It was from reference gene primer amplification that nucleated cell counts were estimated. Clones were sequenced by immunoSEQ multiplex PCR, and TCRdb holds only the in-frame ones, with some missing. V and J calls and clone size are those listed in that table; D and trimming were worked out from the DNA. The sample lists about 230,000 clones; around four fifths were seen once. Sequencing used peripheral blood. This chain joins TRBV2 and TRBJ2-1, with 8 positions matching TRBD1. The sequence came from a woman in her 70s with active or convalescent COVID-19. The CDR3 coding sequence is TGTGCCAGCAGTGATCGGACAGGGTGGGGCGAGCAGTTCTTC. Its translation is CASSDRTGWGEQFF.